In this sample, the clone carrying this TCR beta chain turned up many times. The data stem from a study of human T cells and chemical hapten exposure. Trimming took 0 bases from V and 5 from J; bases not matched to a gene: 4. CDR1 is MNHEY, CDR2 SVGEGT, per germline. This CDR3 is built from 15 residues. In TCRdb, the RACE reads were re-called with MiXCR into one record per CDR3 protein. The table has 45,000 or so distinct CDR3 sequences, 4.4% seen once. Time point reported: healthy volunteer bleed at 2 weeks. Extraction yielded total RNA from whole blood (unfractionated). What was sequenced was whole blood. The receptor's source is a human donor in good health. Some clones in this sample may be carry-over from other donors' samples. The V call is TRBV6-2 or TRBV6-3, the J call TRBJ1-5, with 7 bases lining up with TRBD1. The CDR3 spells CASSYSTGSHQPQHF. The CDR3 region has the DNA TGTGCCAGCAGTTACTCGACAGGGTCTCATCAGCCCCAGCATTTT.